This record concerns one T cell receptor (beta chain) sequence. Its antigen is undetermined. Amplification used 52 TRBV primers and 13 TRBJ primers. Method: immunoSEQ multiplex PCR; TCRdb's copy keeps in-frame clones and lacks some. The table shows 20,000 to 25,000 clones, with approximately 94% occurring only once. This sample was included in a study of regulatory T cells. Findings and caveats of the study: Regulatory T cells showed the strongest V-J pair restriction and V/J gene skewing among patient repertoires.

V gave up 5 bases and J gave up 6 bases; unmatched junction bases: 13. Germline assignment: CDR1 SEHNR and CDR2 FQNEAQ (reference sequence). The CDR3 runs to 16 residues. A couple of CD3G-deficient patients had more severe autoimmunity; all had some. The specimen was CD8+ T cells sorted from blood. The sequence came from a child under 10 years old with CD3G deficiency. The chain links TRBV7-9 to TRBJ2-3, with 8 bases matching TRBD2. CDR3 in amino acids: CASSPLGAGVWDTQYF. DNA of the CDR3: TGTGCCAGCAGCCCCCTTGGAGCGGGAGTGTGGGATACGCAGTATTTT.